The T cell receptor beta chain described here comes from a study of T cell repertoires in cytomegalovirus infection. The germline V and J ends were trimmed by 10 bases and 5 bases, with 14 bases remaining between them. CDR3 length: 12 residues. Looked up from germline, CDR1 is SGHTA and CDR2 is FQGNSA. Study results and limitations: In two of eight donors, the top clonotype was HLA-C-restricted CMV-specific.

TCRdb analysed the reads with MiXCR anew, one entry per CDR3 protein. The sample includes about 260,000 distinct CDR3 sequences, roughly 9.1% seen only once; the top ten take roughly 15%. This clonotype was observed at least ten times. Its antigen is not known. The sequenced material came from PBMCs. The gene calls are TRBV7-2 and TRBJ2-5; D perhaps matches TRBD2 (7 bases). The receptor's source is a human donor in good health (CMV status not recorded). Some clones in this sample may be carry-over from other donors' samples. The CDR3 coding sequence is TGTGCCACCGGGGGGCAGGGGGAGACCCAGTACTTC. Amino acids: CATGGQGETQYF.